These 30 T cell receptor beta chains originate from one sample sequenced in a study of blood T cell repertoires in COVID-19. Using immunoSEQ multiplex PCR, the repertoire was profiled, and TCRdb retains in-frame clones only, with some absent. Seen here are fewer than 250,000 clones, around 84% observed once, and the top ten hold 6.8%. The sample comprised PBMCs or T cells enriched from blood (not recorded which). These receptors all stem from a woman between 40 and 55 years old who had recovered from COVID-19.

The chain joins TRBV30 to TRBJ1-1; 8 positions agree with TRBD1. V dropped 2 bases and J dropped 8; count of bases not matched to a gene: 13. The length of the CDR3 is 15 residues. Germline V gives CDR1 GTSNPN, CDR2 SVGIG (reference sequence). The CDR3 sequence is CAWSLNPDRGREAFF. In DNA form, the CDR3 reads TGTGCCTGGAGTCTAAACCCCGACAGGGGCCGAGAAGCTTTCTTT.

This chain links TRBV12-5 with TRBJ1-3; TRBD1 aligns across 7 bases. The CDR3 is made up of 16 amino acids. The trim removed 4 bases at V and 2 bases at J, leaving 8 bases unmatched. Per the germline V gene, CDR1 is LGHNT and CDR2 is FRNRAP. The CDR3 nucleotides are TGTGCTAGTGGTTCGGTGACAGGGCGTCCTGGAAACACCATATATTTT. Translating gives CASGSVTGRPGNTIYF. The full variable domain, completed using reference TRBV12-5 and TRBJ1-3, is DARVTQTPRHKVTEMGQEVTMRCQPILGHNTVFWYRQTMMQGLELLAYFRNRAPLDDSGMPKDRFSAEMPDATLATLKIQPSEPRDSAVYFCASGSVTGRPGNTIYFGEGSWLTVV.

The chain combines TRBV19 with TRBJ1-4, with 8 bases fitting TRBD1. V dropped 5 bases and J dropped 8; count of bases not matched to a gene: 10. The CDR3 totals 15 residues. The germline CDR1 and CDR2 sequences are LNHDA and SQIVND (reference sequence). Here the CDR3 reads CASSGRGPAWEKLFF. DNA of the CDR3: TGTGCCAGTAGTGGCAGGGGGCCGGCTTGGGAAAAACTGTTTTTT.

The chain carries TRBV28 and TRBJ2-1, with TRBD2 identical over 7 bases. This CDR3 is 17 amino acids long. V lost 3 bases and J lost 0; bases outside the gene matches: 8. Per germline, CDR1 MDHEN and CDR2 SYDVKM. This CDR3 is CASSLWLAEHSYNEQFF. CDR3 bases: TGTGCCAGCAGTTTGTGGCTAGCGGAACACTCCTACAATGAGCAGTTCTTC.

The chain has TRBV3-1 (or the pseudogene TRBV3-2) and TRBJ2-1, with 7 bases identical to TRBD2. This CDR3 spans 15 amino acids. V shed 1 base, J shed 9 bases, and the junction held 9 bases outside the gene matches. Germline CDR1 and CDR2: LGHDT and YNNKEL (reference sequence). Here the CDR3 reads CASSQVGGRAPEQFF. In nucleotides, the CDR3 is TGTGCCAGCAGCCAAGTGGGAGGGAGGGCCCCTGAGCAGTTCTTC.

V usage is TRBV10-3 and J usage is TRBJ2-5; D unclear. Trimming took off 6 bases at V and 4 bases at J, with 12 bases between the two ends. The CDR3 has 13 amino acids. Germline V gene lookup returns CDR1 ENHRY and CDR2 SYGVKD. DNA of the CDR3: TGTGCCATCAGATCAACACGGAGAGAGACCCAGTACTTC. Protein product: CAIRSTRRETQYF.

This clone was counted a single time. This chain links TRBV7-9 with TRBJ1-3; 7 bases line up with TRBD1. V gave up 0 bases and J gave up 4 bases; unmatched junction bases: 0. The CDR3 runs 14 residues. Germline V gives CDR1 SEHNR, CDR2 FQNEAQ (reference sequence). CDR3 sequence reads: CASSLAGGGNTIYF. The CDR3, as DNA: TGTGCCAGCAGCTTAGCAGGGGGCGGAAACACCATATATTTT.

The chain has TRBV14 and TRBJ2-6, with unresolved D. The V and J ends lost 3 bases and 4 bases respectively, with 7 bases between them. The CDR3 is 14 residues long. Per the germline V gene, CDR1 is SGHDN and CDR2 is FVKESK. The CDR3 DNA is TGTGCCAGCAGCCAGACACAGGGGGCCAACGTCCTGACTTTC. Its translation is CASSQTQGANVLTF.

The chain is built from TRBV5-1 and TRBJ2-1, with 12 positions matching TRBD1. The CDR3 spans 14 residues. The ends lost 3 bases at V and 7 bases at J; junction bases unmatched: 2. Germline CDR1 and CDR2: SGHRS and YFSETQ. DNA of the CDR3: TGCGCCAGCAGCTGGGGACAGGGGGCAAATGAGCAGTTCTTC. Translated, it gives CASSWGQGANEQFF. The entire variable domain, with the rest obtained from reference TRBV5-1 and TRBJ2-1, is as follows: KAGVTQTPRYLIKTRGQQVTLSCSPISGHRSVSWYQQTPGQGLQFLFEYFSETQRNKGNFPGRFSGRQFSNSRSEMNVSTLELGDSALYLCASSWGQGANEQFFGPGTRLTVL.

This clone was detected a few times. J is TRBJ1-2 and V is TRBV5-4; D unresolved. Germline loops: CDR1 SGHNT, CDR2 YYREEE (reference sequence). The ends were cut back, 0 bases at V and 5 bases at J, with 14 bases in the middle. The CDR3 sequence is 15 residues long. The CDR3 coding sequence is TGTGCCAGCAGCTTGGTGCAGGCTACTAGATATGGCTACACCTTC. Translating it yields CASSLVQATRYGYTF.

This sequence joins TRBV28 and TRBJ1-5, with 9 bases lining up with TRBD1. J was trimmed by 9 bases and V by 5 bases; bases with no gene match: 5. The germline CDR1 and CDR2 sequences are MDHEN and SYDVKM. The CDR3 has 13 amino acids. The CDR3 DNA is TGTGCCAGCAGTACAGGGGGCGGTCCGCCCCAGCATTTT. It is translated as CASSTGGGPPQHF.

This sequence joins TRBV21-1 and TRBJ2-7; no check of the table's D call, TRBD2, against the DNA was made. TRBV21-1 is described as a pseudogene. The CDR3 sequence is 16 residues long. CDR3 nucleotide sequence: TGTGCCAGCAGCAAAGTGAGACTAGCGGAGGAATACGAGCAGTACGTC. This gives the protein CASSKVRLAEEYEQYV.

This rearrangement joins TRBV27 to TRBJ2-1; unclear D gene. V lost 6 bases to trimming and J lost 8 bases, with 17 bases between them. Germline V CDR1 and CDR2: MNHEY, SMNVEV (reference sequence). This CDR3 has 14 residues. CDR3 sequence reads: CASRTLFKPDEQFF. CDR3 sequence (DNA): TGTGCCAGCAGAACGCTATTCAAGCCCGATGAGCAGTTCTTC.

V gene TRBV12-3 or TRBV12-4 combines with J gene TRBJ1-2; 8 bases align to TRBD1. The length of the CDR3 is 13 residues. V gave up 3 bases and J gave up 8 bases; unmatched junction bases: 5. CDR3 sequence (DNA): TGTGCCAGCAGTTTCTCGGACAGGGTCGGCTACACCTTC. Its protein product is CASSFSDRVGYTF.

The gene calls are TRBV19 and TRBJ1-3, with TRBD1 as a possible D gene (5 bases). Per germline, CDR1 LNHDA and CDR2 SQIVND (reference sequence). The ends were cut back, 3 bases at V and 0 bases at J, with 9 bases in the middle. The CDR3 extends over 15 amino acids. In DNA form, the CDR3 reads TGTGCCAGTAGTATTCGGGGGTACTCTGGAAACACCATATATTTT. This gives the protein CASSIRGYSGNTIYF. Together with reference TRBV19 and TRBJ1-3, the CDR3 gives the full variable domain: DGGITQSPKYLFRKEGQNVTLSCEQNLNHDAMYWYRQDPGQGLRLIYYSQIVNDFQKGDIAEGYSVSREKKESFPLTVTSAQKNPTAFYLCASSIRGYSGNTIYFGEGSWLTVV.

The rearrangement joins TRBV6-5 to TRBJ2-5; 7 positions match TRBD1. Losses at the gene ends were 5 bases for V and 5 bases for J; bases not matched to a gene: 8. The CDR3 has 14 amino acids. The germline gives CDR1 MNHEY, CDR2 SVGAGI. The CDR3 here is CASSTRQGRETQYF. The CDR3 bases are TGTGCCAGCAGTACCAGACAGGGTCGGGAGACCCAGTACTTC.

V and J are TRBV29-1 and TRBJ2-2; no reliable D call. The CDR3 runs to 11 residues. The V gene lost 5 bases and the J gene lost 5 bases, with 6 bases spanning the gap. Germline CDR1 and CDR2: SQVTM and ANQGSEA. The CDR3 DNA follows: TGCAGCGTTCAATTTACCGGGGAGCTGTTTTTT. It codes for CSVQFTGELFF.

This CDR3 is CASSEGDREAYGYTF. The CDR3 DNA reads as TGTGCCAGCAGTGAGGGGGACAGGGAGGCCTATGGCTACACCTTC. The genes are TRBV2 and TRBJ1-2; TRBD1 matches 9 bases. From germline, CDR1 is SNHLY and CDR2 FYNNEI. The CDR3 consists of 15 residues. V shed 3 bases and J 4 bases; nucleotides not matched to a gene: 6.

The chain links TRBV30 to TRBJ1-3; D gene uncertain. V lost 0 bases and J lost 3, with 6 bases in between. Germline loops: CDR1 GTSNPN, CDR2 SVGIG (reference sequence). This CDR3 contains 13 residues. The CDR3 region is CAWSVEDGNTIYF. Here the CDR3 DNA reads TGTGCCTGGAGTGTCGAGGATGGAAACACCATATATTTT.

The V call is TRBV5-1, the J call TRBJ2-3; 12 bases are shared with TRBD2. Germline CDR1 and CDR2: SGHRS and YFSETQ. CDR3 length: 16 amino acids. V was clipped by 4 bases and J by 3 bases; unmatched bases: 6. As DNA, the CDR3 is TGCGCCAGCAGCCCCGGACTAGCGGGGCTAACAGATACGCAGTATTTT. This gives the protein CASSPGLAGLTDTQYF.

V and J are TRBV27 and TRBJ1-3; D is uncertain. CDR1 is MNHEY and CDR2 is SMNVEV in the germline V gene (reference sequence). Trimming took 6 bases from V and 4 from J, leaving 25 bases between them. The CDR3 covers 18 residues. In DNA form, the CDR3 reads TGTGCCAGCAGAGGATCGCCTGAGGGAGGGAAAGGAGGAAACACCATATATTTT. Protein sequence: CASRGSPEGGKGGNTIYF.

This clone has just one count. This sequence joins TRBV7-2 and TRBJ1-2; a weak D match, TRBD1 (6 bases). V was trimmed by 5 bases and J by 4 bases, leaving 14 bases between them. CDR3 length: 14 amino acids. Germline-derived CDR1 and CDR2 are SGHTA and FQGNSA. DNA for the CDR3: TGTGCCAGCAGCAAACAAAGGGGGAGCTATGGCTACACCTTC. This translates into CASSKQRGSYGYTF.

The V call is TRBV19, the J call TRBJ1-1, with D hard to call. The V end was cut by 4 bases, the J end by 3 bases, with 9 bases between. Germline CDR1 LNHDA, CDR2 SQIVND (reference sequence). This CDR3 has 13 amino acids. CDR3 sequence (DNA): TGTGCCAGTAGTAGGGCAGGCGACACTGAAGCTTTCTTT. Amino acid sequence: CASSRAGDTEAFF.

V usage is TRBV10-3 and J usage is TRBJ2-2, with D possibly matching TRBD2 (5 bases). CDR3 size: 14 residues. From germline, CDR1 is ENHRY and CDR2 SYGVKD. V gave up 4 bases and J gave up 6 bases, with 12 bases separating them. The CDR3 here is CAISGGAEAGELFF. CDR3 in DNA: TGTGCCATCAGTGGGGGAGCGGAGGCCGGGGAGCTGTTTTTT.

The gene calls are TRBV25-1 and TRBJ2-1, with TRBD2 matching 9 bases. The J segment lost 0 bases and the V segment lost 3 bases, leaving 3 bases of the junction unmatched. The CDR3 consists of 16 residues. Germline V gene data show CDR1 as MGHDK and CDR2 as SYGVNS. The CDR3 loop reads CASSDVSGGSYNEQFF. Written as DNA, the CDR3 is TGTGCCAGCAGTGACGTTAGCGGGGGCTCCTACAATGAGCAGTTCTTC.

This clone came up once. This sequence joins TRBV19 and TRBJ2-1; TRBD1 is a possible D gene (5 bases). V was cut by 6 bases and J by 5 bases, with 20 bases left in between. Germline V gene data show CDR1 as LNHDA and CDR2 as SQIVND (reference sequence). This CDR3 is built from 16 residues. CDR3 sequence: CASSPGPRTPNNEQFF. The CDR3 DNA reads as TGTGCCAGTAGCCCCGGGCCGAGGACACCAAACAATGAGCAGTTCTTC.

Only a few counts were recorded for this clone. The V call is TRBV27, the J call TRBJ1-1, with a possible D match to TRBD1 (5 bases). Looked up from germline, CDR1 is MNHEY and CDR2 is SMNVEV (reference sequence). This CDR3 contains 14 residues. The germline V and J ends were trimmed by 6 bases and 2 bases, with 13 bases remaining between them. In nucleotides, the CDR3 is TGTGCCAGCAGGCCGACAGTCAGTAACACTGAAGCTTTCTTT. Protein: CASRPTVSNTEAFF.

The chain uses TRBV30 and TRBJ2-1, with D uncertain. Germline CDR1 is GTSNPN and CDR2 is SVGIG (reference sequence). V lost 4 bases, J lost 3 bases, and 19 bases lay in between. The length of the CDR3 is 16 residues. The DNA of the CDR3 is TGTGCCTGGACCCAGACGACAAGCCTTTACTACAATGAGCAGTTCTTC. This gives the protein CAWTQTTSLYYNEQFF.

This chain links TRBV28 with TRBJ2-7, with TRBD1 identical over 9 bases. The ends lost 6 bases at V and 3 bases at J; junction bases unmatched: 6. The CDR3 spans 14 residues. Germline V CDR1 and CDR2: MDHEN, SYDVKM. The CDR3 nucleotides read TGTGCCAGCAGCCGCGTGGACAGGGGCTACGAGCAGTACGTC. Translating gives CASSRVDRGYEQYV.

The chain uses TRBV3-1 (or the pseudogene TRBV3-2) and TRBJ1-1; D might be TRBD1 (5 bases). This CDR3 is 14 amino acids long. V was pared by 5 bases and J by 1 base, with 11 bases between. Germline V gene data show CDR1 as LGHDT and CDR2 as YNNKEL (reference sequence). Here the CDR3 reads CASSDFDRNTEAFF. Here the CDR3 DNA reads TGTGCCAGCAGCGATTTCGACAGGAACACTGAAGCTTTCTTT.